The present TCR beta chain was sequenced within a study of cytomegalovirus exposure and HLA in healthy donors. Notes on the study in general: For most TCR sequences rarity was the rule, although some public TCRs occurred in many donors.

In regard to this clone: Its antigen is currently unknown.

The study ran its PCR with 60 Vbeta and 13 Jbeta primers. The protocol was immunoSEQ multiplex PCR, while the TCRdb copy is restricted to in-frame clones and leaves out a portion. The sample yields almost 90,000 clones, 85% seen once. V lost 5 bases and J lost 2; bases outside the gene matches: 8. CDR1 and CDR2 (germline): MNHEY, SMNVEV (reference sequence). This CDR3 spans 15 amino acids. This chain links TRBV27 with TRBJ2-7; TRBD1 agrees at 8 bases. The receptor comes from a man aged 35 to 55 in good health and CMV-seropositive. Sequencing was done on a sample of PBMCs. The CDR3 spells CASSRGTGDTYEQYF. The CDR3 coding sequence is TGTGCCAGCAGTCGCGGGACAGGAGATACCTACGAGCAGTACTTC.